This T cell receptor beta chain was found in a study of early T cells in non-severe SARS-CoV-2 infection. General study results and limits: VDJdb matching skewed toward anti-spike CD8 responses, missing private and CD4 specificities.

As part of library construction, unique molecular identifiers were attached to individual cDNA molecules. TCRdb reanalysed the 5' RACE reads using MiXCR and keeps one entry per CDR3 protein. The table includes 30,000 to 45,000 distinct CDR3 sequences, roughly 9.7% detected once. This clonotype was counted a few times. Its matching antigen is unknown. This clonotype originated in an adult who was a healthcare worker with PCR-confirmed SARS-CoV-2 infection or an uninfected control (not recorded which). Source material: whole blood.

The CDR3 region has the DNA TGCAGCGCAGGACAGATGAACACTGAAGCTTTCTTT. This translates into CSAGQMNTEAFF. This rearrangement joins TRBV29-1 to TRBJ1-1, with D perhaps matching TRBD1 (6 bases). The V and J ends lost 7 bases and 0 bases respectively, with 9 bases between them. Per germline, CDR1 SQVTM and CDR2 ANQGSEA. The CDR3 covers 12 residues.